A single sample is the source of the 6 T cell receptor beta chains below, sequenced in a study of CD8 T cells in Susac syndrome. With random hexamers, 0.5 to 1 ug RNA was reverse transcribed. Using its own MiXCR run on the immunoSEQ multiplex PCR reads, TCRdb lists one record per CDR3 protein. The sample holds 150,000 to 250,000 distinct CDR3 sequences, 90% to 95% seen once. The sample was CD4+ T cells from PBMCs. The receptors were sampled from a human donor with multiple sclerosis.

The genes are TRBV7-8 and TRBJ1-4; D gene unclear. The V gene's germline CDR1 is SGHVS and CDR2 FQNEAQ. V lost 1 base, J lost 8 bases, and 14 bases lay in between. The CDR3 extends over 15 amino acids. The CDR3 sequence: CASSLVGSTGEKLFF. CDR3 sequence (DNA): TGTGCCAGCAGCTTAGTCGGGTCGACTGGAGAAAAACTGTTTTTT.

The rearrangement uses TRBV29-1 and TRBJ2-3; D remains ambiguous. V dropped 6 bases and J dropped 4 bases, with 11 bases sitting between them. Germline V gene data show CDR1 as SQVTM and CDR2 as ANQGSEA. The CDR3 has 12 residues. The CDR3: CSVAFAADTQYF. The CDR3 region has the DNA TGCAGCGTCGCCTTCGCAGCAGATACGCAGTATTTT.

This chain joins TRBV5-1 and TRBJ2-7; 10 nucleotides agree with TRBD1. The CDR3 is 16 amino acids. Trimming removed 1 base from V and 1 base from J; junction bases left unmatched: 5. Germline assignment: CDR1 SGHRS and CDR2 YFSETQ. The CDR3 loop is CASSLWGTGVSYEQYF. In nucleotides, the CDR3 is TGCGCCAGCAGCTTGTGGGGGACAGGGGTTTCCTACGAGCAGTACTTC.

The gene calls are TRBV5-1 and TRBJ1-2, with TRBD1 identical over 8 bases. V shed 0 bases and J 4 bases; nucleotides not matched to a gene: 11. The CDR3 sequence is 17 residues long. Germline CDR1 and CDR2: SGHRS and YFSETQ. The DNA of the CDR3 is TGCGCCAGCAGCTTGGCCTCCTCAGGGGGCTTTGGCTATGGCTACACCTTC. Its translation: CASSLASSGGFGYGYTF.

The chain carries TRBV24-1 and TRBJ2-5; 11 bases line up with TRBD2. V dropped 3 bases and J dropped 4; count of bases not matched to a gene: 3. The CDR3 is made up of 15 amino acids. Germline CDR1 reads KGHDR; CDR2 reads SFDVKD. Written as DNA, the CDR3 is TGTGCCACCAGTGATCCCACTAGCGGGAGAGAGACCCAGTACTTC. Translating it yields CATSDPTSGRETQYF.

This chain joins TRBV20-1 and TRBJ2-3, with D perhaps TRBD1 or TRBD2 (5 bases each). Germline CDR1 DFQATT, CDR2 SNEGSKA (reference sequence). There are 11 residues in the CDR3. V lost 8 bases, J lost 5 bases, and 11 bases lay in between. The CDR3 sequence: CSPVRGDTQYF. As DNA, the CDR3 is TGCAGTCCCGTGAGGGGAGATACGCAGTATTTT.